The 2 T cell receptor beta chains reported below all come from one sample, sequenced in a study of OX40 agonist ivuxolimab in advanced cancers. Measured with immunoSEQ multiplex PCR; TCRdb has only the in-frame clones, and not every one. The sample holds about 67,000 clones, about 90% seen once. The sequencing here drew on CD4+ or CD8+ T cells sorted from blood, taken in a trial of the OX40 agonist ivuxolimab. These receptors originate from an adult with an advanced solid tumor such as melanoma, head and neck, liver or kidney cancer.

This rearrangement joins TRBV6-5 to TRBJ2-7, with 8 bases matching TRBD2. The CDR3 length is 15 residues. Looked up from germline, CDR1 is MNHEY and CDR2 is SVGAGI. V was clipped by 2 bases and J by 2 bases; unmatched bases: 5. The CDR3 DNA follows: TGTGCCAGCAGTTACCGCCTAGCGGGTCCCTACGAGCAGTACTTC. Its translation: CASSYRLAGPYEQYF.

V is TRBV19 and J is TRBJ1-3; D is perhaps TRBD1 (5 bases). The germline CDR1 and CDR2 sequences are LNHDA and SQIVND (reference sequence). The CDR3 consists of 12 residues. The V end lost 6 bases, the J end lost 4 bases, and 7 bases lay between the germline ends. The CDR3 loop is CASRQGGNTIYF. The CDR3 region has the DNA TGTGCCAGTAGGCAGGGCGGAAACACCATATATTTT.